The entry that follows covers one T cell receptor beta chain sequence. Its target is not known. This specimen comes from a study of T cell responses to AZD1222 COVID-19 vaccine. Study-wide points: Clonal diversity may have been underestimated, and the donors were mostly white British, with more females than males. Compared with day 0, the breadth and depth of the Spike-specific TCR repertoire rose significantly after two doses of AZD1222.

CDR3 length: 16 amino acids. V was clipped by 4 bases and J by 0 bases; unmatched bases: 3. Per the germline V gene, CDR1 is KGHSH and CDR2 is LQKENI. Repertoires were generated with immunoSEQ multiplex PCR, while TCRdb's copy carries only in-frame clones and drops some. The sample yields roughly 190,000 clones, approximately 93% seen once. Pooled together were second doses at about 4 or about 12 weeks. The clonotype comes from an adult who received the AZD1222 COVID-19 vaccine. The chain uses TRBV18 and TRBJ2-1, with 10 bases identical to TRBD2. The specimen was peripheral blood, collected 28 days after the second AZD1222 dose. DNA for the CDR3: TGTGCCAGCTCACGGACTAGCGGAAGCTCCTACAATGAGCAGTTCTTC. This translates into CASSRTSGSSYNEQFF.